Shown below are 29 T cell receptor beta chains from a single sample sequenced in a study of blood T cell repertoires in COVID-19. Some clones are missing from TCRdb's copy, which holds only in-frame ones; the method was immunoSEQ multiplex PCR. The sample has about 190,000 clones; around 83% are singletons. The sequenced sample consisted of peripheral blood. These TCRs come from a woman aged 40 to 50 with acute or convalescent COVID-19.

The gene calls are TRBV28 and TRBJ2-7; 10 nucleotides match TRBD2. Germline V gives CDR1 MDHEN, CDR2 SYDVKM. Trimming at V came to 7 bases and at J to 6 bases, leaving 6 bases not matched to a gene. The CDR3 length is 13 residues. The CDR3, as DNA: TGTGCCAGCAATAAGCGGGGGGGCCGCGAGCAGTACTTC. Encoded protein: CASNKRGGREQYF.

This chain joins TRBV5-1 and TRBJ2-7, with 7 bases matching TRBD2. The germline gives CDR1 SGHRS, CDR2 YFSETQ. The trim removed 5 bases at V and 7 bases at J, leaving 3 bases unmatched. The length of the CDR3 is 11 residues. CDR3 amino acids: CASRGEGEQYF. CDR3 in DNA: TGCGCCAGCAGGGGGGAGGGTGAGCAGTACTTC. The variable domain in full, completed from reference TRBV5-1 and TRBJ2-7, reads KAGVTQTPRYLIKTRGQQVTLSCSPISGHRSVSWYQQTPGQGLQFLFEYFSETQRNKGNFPGRFSGRQFSNSRSEMNVSTLELGDSALYLCASRGEGEQYFGPGTRLTVT.

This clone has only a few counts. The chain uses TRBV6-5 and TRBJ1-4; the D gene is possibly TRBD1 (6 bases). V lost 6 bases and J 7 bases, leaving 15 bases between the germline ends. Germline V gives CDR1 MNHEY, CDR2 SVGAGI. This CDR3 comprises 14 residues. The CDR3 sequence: CASSPGRGGEKLFF. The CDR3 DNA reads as TGTGCCAGCAGCCCAGGCAGGGGTGGTGAAAAACTGTTTTTT.

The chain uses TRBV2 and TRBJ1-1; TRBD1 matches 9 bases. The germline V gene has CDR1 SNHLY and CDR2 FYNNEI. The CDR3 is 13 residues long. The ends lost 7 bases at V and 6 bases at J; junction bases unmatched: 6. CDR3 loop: CASMGQGASEAFF. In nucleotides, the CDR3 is TGTGCCAGCATGGGACAGGGCGCGTCTGAAGCTTTCTTT.

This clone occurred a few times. The CDR3 loop is CASNVGPTMNTEAFF. Here the CDR3 DNA reads TGTGCCAGTAACGTGGGCCCCACCATGAACACTGAAGCTTTCTTT. The chain carries TRBV19 and TRBJ1-1; no firm D call. CDR1 is LNHDA and CDR2 is SQIVND in the germline V gene (reference sequence). Deletions cut 7 bases from V and 0 bases from J, with 15 bases between. This CDR3 region has 15 residues.

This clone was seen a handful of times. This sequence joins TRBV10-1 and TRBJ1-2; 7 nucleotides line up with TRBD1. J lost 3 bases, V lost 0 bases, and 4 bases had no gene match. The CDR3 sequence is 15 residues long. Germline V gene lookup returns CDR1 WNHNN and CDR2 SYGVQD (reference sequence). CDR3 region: CASSESIGGYYGYTF. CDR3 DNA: TGCGCCAGCAGTGAGTCCATAGGGGGCTACTATGGCTACACCTTC.

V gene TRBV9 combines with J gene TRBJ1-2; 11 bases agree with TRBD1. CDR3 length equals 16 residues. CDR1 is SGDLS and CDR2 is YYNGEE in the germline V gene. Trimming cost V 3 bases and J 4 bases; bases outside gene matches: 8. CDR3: CASSAVGTGGPYGYTF. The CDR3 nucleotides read TGTGCCAGCAGCGCCGTGGGGACAGGGGGACCCTATGGCTACACCTTC. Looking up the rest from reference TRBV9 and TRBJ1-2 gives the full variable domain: DSGVTQTPKHLITATGQRVTLRCSPRSGDLSVYWYQQSLDQGLQFLIQYYNGEERAKGNILERFSAQQFPDLHSELNLSSLELGDSALYFCASSAVGTGGPYGYTFGSGTRLTVV.

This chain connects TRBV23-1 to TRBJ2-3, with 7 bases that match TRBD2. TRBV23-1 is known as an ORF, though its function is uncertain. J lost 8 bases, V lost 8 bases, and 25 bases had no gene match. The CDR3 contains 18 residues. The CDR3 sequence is CASGLLPDRAGVTRTQYF. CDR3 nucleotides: TGCGCCAGCGGATTACTCCCCGATCGGGCGGGGGTGACTCGTACGCAGTATTTT.

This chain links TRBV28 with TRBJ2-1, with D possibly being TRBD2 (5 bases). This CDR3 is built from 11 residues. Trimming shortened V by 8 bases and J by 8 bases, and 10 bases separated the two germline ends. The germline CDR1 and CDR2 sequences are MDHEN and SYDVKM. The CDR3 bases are TGTGCCAGCGCGGGTGGCTATGAGCAGTTCTTC. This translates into CASAGGYEQFF.

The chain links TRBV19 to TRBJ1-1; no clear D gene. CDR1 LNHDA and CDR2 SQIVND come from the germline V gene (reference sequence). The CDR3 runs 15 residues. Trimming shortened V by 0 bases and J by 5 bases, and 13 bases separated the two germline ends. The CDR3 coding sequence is TGTGCCAGTAGTATAGATCGGGGTTTGGGAACTGAAGCTTTCTTT. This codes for CASSIDRGLGTEAFF.

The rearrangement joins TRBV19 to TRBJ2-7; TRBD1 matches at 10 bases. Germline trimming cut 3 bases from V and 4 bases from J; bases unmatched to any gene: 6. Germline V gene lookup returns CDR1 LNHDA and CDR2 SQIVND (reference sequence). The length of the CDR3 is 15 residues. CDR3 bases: TGTGCCAGTAGTATTGCCGGGACAGGGGAATACGAGCAGTACTTC. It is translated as CASSIAGTGEYEQYF.

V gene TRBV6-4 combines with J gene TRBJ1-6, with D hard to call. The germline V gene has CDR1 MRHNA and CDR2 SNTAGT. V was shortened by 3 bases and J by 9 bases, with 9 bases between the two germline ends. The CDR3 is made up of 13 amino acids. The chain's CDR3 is CASSEGLGSPLHF. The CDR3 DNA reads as TGTGCCAGCAGTGAGGGTCTAGGTTCACCCCTCCACTTT.

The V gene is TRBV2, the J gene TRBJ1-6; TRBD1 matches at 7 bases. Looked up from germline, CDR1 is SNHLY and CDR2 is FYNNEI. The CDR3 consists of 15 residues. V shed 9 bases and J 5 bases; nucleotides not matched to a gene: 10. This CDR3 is CARKPIGQDNSPLHF. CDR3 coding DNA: TGTGCCAGGAAACCTATAGGACAGGATAATTCACCCCTCCACTTT.

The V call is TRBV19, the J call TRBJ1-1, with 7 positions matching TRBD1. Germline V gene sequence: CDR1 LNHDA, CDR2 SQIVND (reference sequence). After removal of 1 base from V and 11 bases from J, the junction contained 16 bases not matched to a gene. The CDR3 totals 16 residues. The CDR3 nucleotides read TGTGCCAGTAGTATAGCCAGGACAGGCAGCGCCGCGGGGGCTTTCTTT. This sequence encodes CASSIARTGSAAGAFF. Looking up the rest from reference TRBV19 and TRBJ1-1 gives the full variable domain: DGGITQSPKYLFRKEGQNVTLSCEQNLNHDAMYWYRQDPGQGLRLIYYSQIVNDFQKGDIAEGYSVSREKKESFPLTVTSAQKNPTAFYLCASSIARTGSAAGAFFGQGTRLTVV.

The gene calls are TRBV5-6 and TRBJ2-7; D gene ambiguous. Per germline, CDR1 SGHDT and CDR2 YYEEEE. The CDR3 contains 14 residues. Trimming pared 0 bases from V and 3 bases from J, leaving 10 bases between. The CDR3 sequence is CASSLGAAIYEQYF. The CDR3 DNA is TGTGCCAGCAGCTTGGGCGCGGCCATCTACGAGCAGTACTTC.

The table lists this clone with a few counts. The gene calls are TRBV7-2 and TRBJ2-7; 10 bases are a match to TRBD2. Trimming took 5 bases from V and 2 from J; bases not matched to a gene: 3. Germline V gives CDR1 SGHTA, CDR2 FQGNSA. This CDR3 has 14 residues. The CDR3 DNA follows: TGTGCCAGCAGCCCCAGCGGGGGGGCCTACGAGCAGTACTTC. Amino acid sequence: CASSPSGGAYEQYF.

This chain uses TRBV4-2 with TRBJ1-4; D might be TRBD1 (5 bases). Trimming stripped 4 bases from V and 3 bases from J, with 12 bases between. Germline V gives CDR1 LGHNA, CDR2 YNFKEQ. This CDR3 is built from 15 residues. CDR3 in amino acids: CASSLPGWPNEKLFF. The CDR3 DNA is TGTGCCAGCAGCCTTCCAGGGTGGCCTAATGAAAAACTGTTTTTT.

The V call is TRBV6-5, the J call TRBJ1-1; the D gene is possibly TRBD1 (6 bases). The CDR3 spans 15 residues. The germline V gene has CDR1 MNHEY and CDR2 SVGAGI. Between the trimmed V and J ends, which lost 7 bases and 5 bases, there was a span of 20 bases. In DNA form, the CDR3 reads TGTGCCAGCATAGGGACGGGGGGGCGCGGGACTGAAGCTTTCTTT. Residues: CASIGTGGRGTEAFF.

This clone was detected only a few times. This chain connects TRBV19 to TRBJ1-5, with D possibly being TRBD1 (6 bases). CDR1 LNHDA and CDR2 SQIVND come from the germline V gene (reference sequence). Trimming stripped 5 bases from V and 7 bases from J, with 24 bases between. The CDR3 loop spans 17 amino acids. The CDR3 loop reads CASSPQWDMTENQPQHF. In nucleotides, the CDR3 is TGTGCCAGTAGTCCTCAATGGGACATGACGGAGAACCAGCCCCAGCATTTT.

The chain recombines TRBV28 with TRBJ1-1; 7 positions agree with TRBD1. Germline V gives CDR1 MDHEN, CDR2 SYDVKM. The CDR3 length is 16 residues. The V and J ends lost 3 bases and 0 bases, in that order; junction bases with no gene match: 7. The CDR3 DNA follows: TGTGCCAGCAGTTTGGAAGGGGGCGGTATGAACACTGAAGCTTTCTTT. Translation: CASSLEGGGMNTEAFF.

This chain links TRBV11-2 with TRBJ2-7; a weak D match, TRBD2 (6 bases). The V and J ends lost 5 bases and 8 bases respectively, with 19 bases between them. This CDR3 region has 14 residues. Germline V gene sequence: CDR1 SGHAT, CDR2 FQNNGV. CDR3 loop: CASSQNGGIGKQYF. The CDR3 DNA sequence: TGTGCCAGCAGCCAAAACGGAGGGATCGGAAAGCAGTACTTC.

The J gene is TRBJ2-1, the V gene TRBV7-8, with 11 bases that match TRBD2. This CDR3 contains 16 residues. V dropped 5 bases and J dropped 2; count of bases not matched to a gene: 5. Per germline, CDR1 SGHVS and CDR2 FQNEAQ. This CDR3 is CASSSGLAGTYNEQFF. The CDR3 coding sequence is TGTGCCAGCAGCAGTGGACTAGCGGGCACCTACAATGAGCAGTTCTTC.

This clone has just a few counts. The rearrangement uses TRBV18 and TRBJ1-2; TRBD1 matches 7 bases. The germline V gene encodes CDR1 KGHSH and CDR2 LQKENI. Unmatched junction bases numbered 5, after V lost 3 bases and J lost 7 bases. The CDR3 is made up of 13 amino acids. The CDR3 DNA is TGTGCCAGCTCACCGACAGGGTTGGGTGGCTACACCTTC. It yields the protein CASSPTGLGGYTF.

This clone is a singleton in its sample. CDR3 DNA: TGCGCCAGCAGCCAAGACCCCAGGGGGAAATTAGATGAAAAACTGTTTTTT. Protein: CASSQDPRGKLDEKLFF. The rearrangement links TRBV4-1 to TRBJ1-4, with 7 bases that match TRBD1. The junction had 10 bases not matched to a gene; V was cut back by 0 bases and J by 6 bases. Germline V lookup: CDR1 MGHRA, CDR2 YSYEKL. The CDR3 spans 17 residues.

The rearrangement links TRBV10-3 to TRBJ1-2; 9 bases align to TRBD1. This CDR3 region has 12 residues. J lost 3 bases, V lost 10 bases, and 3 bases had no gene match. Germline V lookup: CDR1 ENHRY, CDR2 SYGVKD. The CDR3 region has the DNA TGTGCCAGGAGGGACAGGGACTATGGCTACACCTTC. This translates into CARRDRDYGYTF.

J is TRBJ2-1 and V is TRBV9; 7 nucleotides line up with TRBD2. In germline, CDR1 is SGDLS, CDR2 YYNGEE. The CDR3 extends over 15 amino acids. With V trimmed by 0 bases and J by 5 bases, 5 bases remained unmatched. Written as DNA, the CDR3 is TGTGCCAGCAGCGTAGTGTCTAGCGGAAACAATGAGCAGTTCTTC. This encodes CASSVVSSGNNEQFF. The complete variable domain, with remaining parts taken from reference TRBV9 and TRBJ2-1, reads DSGVTQTPKHLITATGQRVTLRCSPRSGDLSVYWYQQSLDQGLQFLIQYYNGEERAKGNILERFSAQQFPDLHSELNLSSLELGDSALYFCASSVVSSGNNEQFFGPGTRLTVL.

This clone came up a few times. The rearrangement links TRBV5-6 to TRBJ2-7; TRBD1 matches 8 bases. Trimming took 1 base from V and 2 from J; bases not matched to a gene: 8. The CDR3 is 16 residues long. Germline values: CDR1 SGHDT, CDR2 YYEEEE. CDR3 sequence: CASSLSGQGLTYEQYF. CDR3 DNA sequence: TGTGCCAGCAGCTTGAGTGGACAGGGCCTCACCTACGAGCAGTACTTC.

The CDR3 DNA reads as TGTGCCAGTAGTATAGAGCGTTACAATGAGCAGTTCTTC. Translation: CASSIERYNEQFF. The J gene is TRBJ2-1, the V gene TRBV19; no reliable D call. This CDR3 is 13 amino acids long. Germline-derived CDR1 and CDR2 are LNHDA and SQIVND (reference sequence). Trimming took off 0 bases at V and 4 bases at J, with 4 bases between the two ends.

The CDR3 loop reads CASSGDRGNEQFF. The CDR3 DNA follows: TGTGCCAGCTCGGGGGACAGGGGGAATGAGCAGTTCTTC. This chain links TRBV19 with TRBJ2-1, with 11 bases lining up with TRBD1. With V trimmed by 9 bases and J by 7 bases, 5 bases remained unmatched. Germline CDR1 LNHDA, CDR2 SQIVND (reference sequence). The CDR3 runs to 13 residues.